The 12 T cell receptor beta chains in this list originate from one sample, sequenced in a study of T cell responses to AZD1222 COVID-19 vaccine. Clones were read by immunoSEQ multiplex PCR, and TCRdb kept only the in-frame ones, dropping some. The profile shows 150,000 to 200,000 clones, 92% of them singletons. The sample in question was peripheral blood, obtained on day 0 of MenACWY control vaccination. The receptors originated from an adult in good health.

The V gene is TRBV6-6, the J gene TRBJ1-3; 8 nucleotides line up with TRBD1. J gave up 0 bases and V 6 bases, and 1 base lay outside the gene matches. Germline CDR1 MNHNY, CDR2 SVGAGI (reference sequence). CDR3 length: 14 residues. CDR3 nucleotide sequence: TGTGCCAGCAGCACAGGGGGCTCTGGAAACACCATATATTTT. This translates into CASSTGGSGNTIYF.

The chain joins TRBV7-2 to TRBJ1-1; possible D gene TRBD1, 5 bases. The CDR3 length is 15 residues. Germline assignment: CDR1 SGHTA and CDR2 FQGNSA. V lost 3 bases and J lost 0, with 11 bases in between. CDR3 nucleotide sequence: TGTGCCAGCAGCTTGGACACATCTATGAACACTGAAGCTTTCTTT. Translating it yields CASSLDTSMNTEAFF.

V and J are TRBV9 and TRBJ1-2; possibly TRBD1 for D (6 bases). V lost 4 bases, J lost 8 bases, and 12 bases lay in between. Germline values: CDR1 SGDLS, CDR2 YYNGEE. CDR3 size: 12 residues. Here the CDR3 DNA reads TGTGCCAGCAGCCTTACAGGGCGCGGCTACACCTTC. Translating gives CASSLTGRGYTF.

The chain employs TRBV30 and TRBJ1-2; D perhaps matches TRBD1 (5 bases). CDR1 and CDR2 from the germline V gene are GTSNPN and SVGIG (reference sequence). The CDR3 has 13 residues. The V end lost 2 bases, the J end lost 8 bases, and 15 bases lay between the germline ends. The CDR3 region is CAWSIWGGKGYTF. CDR3 in DNA: TGTGCCTGGAGTATCTGGGGGGGGAAAGGCTACACCTTC. Variable domain in full (rest from reference TRBV30 and TRBJ1-2): SQTIHQWPATLVQPVGSPLSLECTVEGTSNPNLYWYRQAAGRGLQLLFYSVGIGQISSEVPQNLSASRPQDRQFILSSKKLLLSDSGFYLCAWSIWGGKGYTFGSGTRLTVV.

The V and J genes are TRBV18 and TRBJ1-2; the D is unclear. Germline-derived CDR1 and CDR2 are KGHSH and LQKENI. The V end was cut by 6 bases, the J end by 3 bases, with 11 bases between. This CDR3 is built from 13 residues. The CDR3 nucleotides read TGTGCCAGCTCTTTGGGGAGGGACTATGGCTACACCTTC. It codes for CASSLGRDYGYTF.

The genes are TRBV5-8 and TRBJ2-7; 7 bases map to TRBD2. J lost 3 bases, V lost 0 bases, and 3 bases had no gene match. CDR3 size: 14 residues. Germline V gives CDR1 SGHTS, CDR2 YDEGEE. The CDR3 coding sequence is TGTGCCAGCAGCTTGGAACGGGGGGACTACGAGCAGTACTTC. This codes for CASSLERGDYEQYF.

The chain links TRBV24-1 to TRBJ2-3, with 7 bases that match TRBD2. CDR3 size: 16 residues. Looked up from germline, CDR1 is KGHDR and CDR2 is SFDVKD. Trimming removed 2 bases from V and 0 bases from J; junction bases left unmatched: 4. The CDR3 spells CATSDWAGDSTDTQYF. The CDR3 DNA sequence: TGTGCCACCAGTGATTGGGCGGGGGATAGCACAGATACGCAGTATTTT.

The table lists this clone with a count of one. The genes are TRBV27 and TRBJ1-1; D unclear. Per germline, CDR1 MNHEY and CDR2 SMNVEV (reference sequence). The V and J ends lost 6 bases and 4 bases respectively, with 15 bases between them. This CDR3 region has 14 residues. The CDR3, as DNA: TGTGCCAGCAGCCCCCCCCAGCTAAGCACTGAAGCTTTCTTT. Translated, it gives CASSPPQLSTEAFF.

V and J are TRBV11-3 and TRBJ1-6; possible D gene TRBD1, 5 bases. The CDR3 is 13 amino acids. Germline assignment: CDR1 SGHNT and CDR2 YENEEA. Trimming pared 5 bases from V and 5 bases from J, leaving 7 bases between. For the CDR3, the DNA is TGTGCCAGCAGCCCAGGGAATAATTCACCCCTCCACTTT. It yields the protein CASSPGNNSPLHF.

This clone has just a few counts. The rearrangement links TRBV10-3 to TRBJ1-3, with D maybe TRBD1 (5 bases). Germline V gene data show CDR1 as ENHRY and CDR2 as SYGVKD. Trimming cost V 9 bases and J 1 base, with 10 bases left between them. The CDR3 has 13 residues. Here the CDR3 DNA reads TGTGCCATAGGACAAGGATCTGGAAACACCATATATTTT. It specifies CAIGQGSGNTIYF.

The V and J genes are TRBV28 and TRBJ2-3, with 15 bases aligning to TRBD2. Trimming at V came to 6 bases and at J to 1 base, leaving 8 bases not matched to a gene. CDR1 is MDHEN, CDR2 SYDVKM, per germline. The CDR3 totals 18 residues. The CDR3 DNA reads TGTGCCAGCAGCCGCGGACTAGCGGGAGGGCCTCGCACAGATACGCAGTATTTT. Its translation: CASSRGLAGGPRTDTQYF.

The chain joins TRBV10-3 to TRBJ1-2; no definite D call. The CDR3 is 17 residues long. CDR1 is ENHRY and CDR2 is SYGVKD in the germline V gene. V lost 10 bases, J lost 6 bases, and 30 bases lay in between. CDR3 loop: CATSDTLETRPGNGYTF. The CDR3 DNA reads as TGTGCCACCTCAGACACGCTTGAAACAAGGCCTGGGAATGGCTACACCTTC.